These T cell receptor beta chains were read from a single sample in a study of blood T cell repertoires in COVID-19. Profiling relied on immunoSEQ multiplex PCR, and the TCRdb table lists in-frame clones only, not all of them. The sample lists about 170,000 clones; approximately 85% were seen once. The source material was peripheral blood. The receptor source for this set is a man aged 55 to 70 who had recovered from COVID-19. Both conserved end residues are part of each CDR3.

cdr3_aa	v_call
CASGPSPLGTGNQPQHF	TRBV12-5
CASLGLSGEGYTF	TRBV6-5
CASSLGQGNYNEQFF	TRBV7-3
CASSPVVGRRAGDTQYF	TRBV3-1/TRBV3-2
CASSLVSTANEKLFF	TRBV7-2
CASSRLGQGAGPGGYTF	TRBV6-6
CASSLALGQGSNAEAFF	TRBV5-5
CASSFGEFTEAFF	TRBV7-2
CASSPPREDQQYF	TRBV6-5
CASSSSPLLDRFHYGYTF	TRBV11-2
CATRLARGQETQYF	TRBV19
CASSRQGRTEAFF	TRBV18
CASRTEKPTDTQYF	TRBV5-1
CASSVGTGTTNTEAFF	TRBV9
CVSSEYATSGNTIYF	TRBV2
CASSQLAGDREKLFF	TRBV4-2
CASSRGGLNTGELFF	TRBV7-2
CASSLDYYSGANVLTF	TRBV6-5
CASSQNGQVQGQPQHF	TRBV3-1/TRBV3-2
CASGVSPTATNYGYTF	TRBV5-1
CASGTGGRNTIYF	TRBV6-5
CASSPYRGEQYF	TRBV19